A selection of T cell receptor beta chains follows, all from one sample in a study of early T cells in non-severe SARS-CoV-2 infection. TCRdb itself ran the 5' RACE reads through MiXCR, one entry per CDR3 protein. The sample shows about 48,000 distinct CDR3 sequences, 7% to 9% of them seen only once. The specimen was whole blood. These receptor sequences come from an adult who was a healthcare worker with PCR-confirmed SARS-CoV-2 infection or an uninfected control (not recorded which). The CDR3 runs from the conserved cysteine through the conserved F or W. D genes are given only for firm matches. Clone size is shown for a subset of rows, as once, few, many or a class of expanded clone.

d_call	v_call	clone_size	j_call	cdr3_nt	cdr3_aa
TRBD2	TRBV9	NA	TRBJ2-3	TGTGCCAGCAGCGAACGAACTAGCGGGGGAGGCACAGATACGCAGTATTTT	CASSERTSGGGTDTQYF
NA	TRBV29-1	few	TRBJ2-7	TGCAGCGTTAATTCGGGCTACGAGCAGTACTTC	CSVNSGYEQYF
NA	TRBV4-3	many	TRBJ1-1	TGCGCCAGCAGCCAATCAGACACTGAAGCTTTCTTT	CASSQSDTEAFF
TRBD2	TRBV29-1	NA	TRBJ2-3	TGCAGCGTTGCTAGCGGACGCACAGATACGCAGTATTTT	CSVASGRTDTQYF
TRBD2	TRBV3-1	many	TRBJ2-7	TGTGCCAGCAGCCAGGGACTAGCGGGCCCCTACGAGCAGTACTTC	CASSQGLAGPYEQYF
TRBD1	TRBV12-3/TRBV12-4	NA	TRBJ2-7	TGTGCCAGCAGTTTAGCGCTCGGGACAGACTACGAGCAGTACTTC	CASSLALGTDYEQYF
TRBD1	TRBV6-2/TRBV6-3	NA	TRBJ2-7	TGTGCCAGCAGTTACTTCGGACAGGGGGCTTACGAGCAGTACTTC	CASSYFGQGAYEQYF
NA	TRBV28	many	TRBJ2-1	TGTGCCAGCAGTTCCTTCTATGGTGAGCAGTTCTTC	CASSSFYGEQFF
NA	TRBV24-1	few	TRBJ2-3	TGTGCCACCAGTGATTCGCCAGGGGGCACAGATACGCAGTATTTT	CATSDSPGGTDTQYF
NA	TRBV6-4	many	TRBJ1-2	TGTGCCAGCAGTTGGACAGTCGCTAACTATGGCTACACCTTC	CASSWTVANYGYTF
NA	TRBV7-9	many	TRBJ1-1	TGTGCCAGCAGCTTAGGAGGGGTTGGGACTGAAGCTTTCTTT	CASSLGGVGTEAFF
TRBD1	TRBV28	many	TRBJ2-2	TGTGCCAGCAGTTTCGAGGGACAGGGGAACACCGGGGAGCTGTTTTTT	CASSFEGQGNTGELFF
NA	TRBV10-1	few	TRBJ1-2	TGCGCCAGCAGTGAGACAGTGAACTATGGCTACACCTTC	CASSETVNYGYTF
NA	TRBV20-1	many	TRBJ2-2	TGCAGTGCTAGAGATCTAGACATAAACACCGGGGAGCTGTTTTTT	CSARDLDINTGELFF
TRBD1	TRBV27	many	TRBJ2-7	TGTGCCAGCAGTTCCACGGACAGGGATCCCTACGAGCAGTACTTC	CASSSTDRDPYEQYF
NA	TRBV6-1	few	TRBJ1-5	TGTGCCAGCAGTGATCCGGGGCGGGTCGGCAATCAGCCCCAGCATTTT	CASSDPGRVGNQPQHF
NA	TRBV3-1	few	TRBJ2-5	TGTGCCAGCAGCCCAATCTTAGGAGAGACCCAGTACTTC	CASSPILGETQYF
TRBD2	TRBV11-2	few	TRBJ2-3	TGTGCCAGCAGATTACTAGCGGGGGGGCAAAATACGCAGTATTTT	CASRLLAGGQNTQYF
TRBD2	TRBV29-1	many	TRBJ2-7	TGCAGCGTTGCGGGGAGGGGACGTCTCGAGCAGTACTTC	CSVAGRGRLEQYF
TRBD1	TRBV27	NA	TRBJ2-5	TGTGCCAGCAGTCCTTACAGGGGACAAGAGACCCAGTACTTC	CASSPYRGQETQYF